This T cell receptor (beta chain) was captured by sequencing in a study of blood T cell repertoires in COVID-19 (TCRdb year 2020). With respect to the entire study: Samples from collaborators originated in the United States, Italy and Spain and spanned both the acute and convalescent phases of COVID-19. A freely available public database, intended as a resource for researchers studying the immune response to SARS-CoV-2, is where the repertoires were released. Where HLA class I and class II types were available, the types were taken from metadata supplied by the sample provider, not from assay-based typing. The material from the prospective study consisted of cDNA or gDNA derived from T cells, B-cell-depleted T cells, or PBMCs. Deeply sampled blood TCRbeta repertoires from subjects exposed to, actively infected with, or recovered from COVID-19 were included in the dataset. The sample metadata nearly always contained a de-identified subject ID, COVID-19 status, age in years and sex. Samples were obtained from the ongoing ImmuneRACE study (first 160 participants) and from over a thousand subjects provided by 6 global collaborators.

On this clone: The antigen it binds to is not known. No much larger clone exists at a distance of one base, and base qualities are not known.

TCRbeta CDR3 regions were amplified from genomic DNA by means of the immunoSEQ Assay, a bias-controlled multiplex PCR. Processing in the source paper ran as follows. The number of nucleated cells in each sample was estimated by amplification of reference gene primers within the assay. To quantify the absolute abundance of each unique TCRbeta CDR3 rearrangement, sequence reads were collapsed and filtered. For each sample, productive Simpson clonality was calculated by taking the square root of Simpson's diversity index across productive rearrangements. Here the immuneACCESS table is served through TCRdb, limited to in-frame sequences with V and J called. Missing clones are a known gap in these copies; in checked studies unresolved V genes cover under half, and the rest lacks a known reason. That table supplies the V and J calls and clone size; D and trimming were determined from the DNA. Across this sample there are fewer than 250,000 clones, with around 82% seen only once. About 3.8% of the sample belongs to the ten largest clones.

The investigation overall reported the following: How much clinical and demographic metadata was included differed by source and by participant, and the metadata was provided uncurated.

In the prospective study, participants were roughly 18 to 100 years old, resided in around 25 geographic areas of the United States, and were enrolled through a virtual design. In the prospective study, cohorts were assigned on the basis of participant-reported clinical history obtained from a screening survey and a study questionnaire. A participant counted as exposed if, within 2 weeks of entering the study, that participant had been in contact with someone who had a PCR-confirmed or clinician-diagnosed COVID-19 case. In the prospective study, whole blood, serum and a nasopharyngeal or oropharyngeal swab were collected from each participant by mobile phlebotomists. Over an approximately 2-month period, participants in the prospective study had the option of providing additional blood draws and questionnaires. Before DNA extraction, blood samples from the prospective study were shipped at room temperature or frozen.

Inclusive of the bounding cysteine and phenylalanine, the CDR3 is 14 residues long. Solely the CDR3 DNA is kept, with 42 bases framed from the first base. The germline V gene supplies CDR1 SQVTM and CDR2 ANQGSEA. Ends trimmed: V by 6 bases, J by 7 bases; bases unmatched to a gene: 14. The sample consisted of PBMCs or T cells enriched from blood (not recorded which). The V and J segments used are TRBV29-1 and TRBJ2-5; 7 bases in the junction line up with TRBD2. This sequence originates from a woman in her thirties or forties who had been exposed to COVID-19. The CDR3 here reads CSVGEGPDDGTQYF. The nucleotide sequence reads TGCAGCGTCGGGGAGGGGCCCGACGATGGGACCCAGTACTTC.